This T cell receptor beta chain was retrieved from a study of T cells after yellow fever vaccination. MiXCR, applied by TCRdb to the 5' RACE reads, yields one record per CDR3 protein. The table records around 50,000 distinct CDR3 sequences, about 6.3% of them present only once. The germline V gene has CDR1 MNHEY and CDR2 SVGAGI. Unmatched junction bases numbered 8, after V lost 5 bases and J lost 5 bases. CDR3 size: 16 residues. This clonotype was counted many times. This receptor was obtained from a man younger than 45 who received the YFV17D yellow fever vaccine. The input for sequencing was PBMCs, either bulk or a sorted T-cell subset (CD4+, CD8+, memory, or dextramer-sorted; not recorded which), taken 45 days after the yellow fever booster vaccination. The V gene is TRBV6-5, the J gene TRBJ2-5, with TRBD2 identical over 13 bases. For the CDR3, the DNA is TGTGCCAGCAGTACTAGCGGGAGGGCGTATCGGGAGACCCAGTACTTC. It translates to CASSTSGRAYRETQYF.